Listed below are T cell receptor beta chains from one sample, sequenced in a study of response to subunit inactivated influenza vaccine. TCRdb passed the RT-PCR reads through MiXCR, listing each CDR3 protein once. The table records roughly 650,000 distinct CDR3 sequences, approximately 15% of them present only once. The sample consisted of PBMCs from blood, taken 14 to 15 days before vaccination. These receptors were taken from a man aged 45-65 years who received an inactivated influenza vaccine. Each CDR3 is given with its conserved first and last residue. Fields, in order: J gene, clone size, V gene, D gene, CDR3 protein, CDR3 DNA. A D gene is named only where the DNA matches it firmly. For some rows the clone size is stated as once, few or many, or as a class when expanded; others skip it.

>TRBJ1-1|few|TRBV29-1|.
CSVSWGGASNTEAFF
TGCAGCGTCTCCTGGGGGGGGGCTTCGAACACTGAAGCTTTCTTT
>TRBJ2-3|few|TRBV18|.
CASSLGERTDTQYF
TGTGCCAGCTCACTAGGGGAGAGGACAGATACGCAGTATTTT
>TRBJ2-7|.|TRBV10-3|.
CAISDRVAYEQYF
TGTGCCATCAGTGACAGGGTTGCCTACGAGCAGTACTTC
>TRBJ2-6|few|TRBV20-1|.
CSANVLTF
TGCAGTGCCAACGTCCTGACTTTC
>TRBJ2-7|.|TRBV20-1|.
CSARDMRVTYEQYF
TGCAGTGCTAGAGATATGAGGGTGACCTACGAGCAGTACTTC
>TRBJ2-3|.|TRBV9|.
CASSASTGDTQYF
TGTGCCAGCAGCGCTTCGACAGGAGATACGCAGTATTTT
>TRBJ2-5|few|TRBV6-5|.
CASSYSELHQETQYF
TGTGCCAGCAGTTACTCGGAGTTACACCAAGAGACCCAGTACTTC
>TRBJ2-4|few|TRBV12-3/TRBV12-4|.
CASSLVDRNIQYF
TGTGCCAGCAGTTTAGTGGACAGAAACATTCAGTACTTC
>TRBJ2-5|few|TRBV20-1|TRBD2
CSASPTSGITTQYF
TGCAGTGCTAGCCCGACTAGCGGGATAACGACCCAGTACTTC
>TRBJ1-2|.|TRBV5-4|TRBD1
CASSLEAGGRHGYTF
TGTGCCAGCAGCTTGGAGGCAGGGGGCCGGCATGGCTACACCTTC
>TRBJ2-1|few|TRBV6-1|TRBD2
CASSDRGGSSYNEQFF
TGTGCCAGCAGTGACCGGGGCGGGAGCTCCTACAATGAGCAGTTCTTC
>TRBJ2-1|few|TRBV12-3/TRBV12-4|.
CASSPGLSSGEQFF
TGTGCCAGCAGTCCCGGACTTTCCTCGGGTGAGCAGTTCTTC
>TRBJ1-2|.|TRBV27|.
CASSLIGRGNYGYTF
TGTGCCAGCAGTTTAATAGGCAGGGGCAACTATGGCTACACCTTC
>TRBJ2-7|few|TRBV29-1|.
CSVDWGRGNEQYF
TGCAGCGTTGATTGGGGCAGGGGAAACGAGCAGTACTTC
>TRBJ2-3|.|TRBV3-1|.
CASSERAQPLTQYF
TGTGCCAGCAGCGAGCGGGCCCAACCTTTGACGCAGTATTTT
>TRBJ2-1|.|TRBV5-1|TRBD1
CASSSSGTGYNEQFF
TGCGCCAGCAGCTCCTCCGGGACAGGGTACAATGAGCAGTTCTTC
>TRBJ2-3|.|TRBV7-9|TRBD2
CASSLGVGAGGTDTQYF
TGTGCCAGCAGCTTAGGGGTTGGAGCGGGGGGCACAGATACGCAGTATTTT
>TRBJ2-5|few|TRBV7-2|TRBD2
CASSLVSLAGGQETQYF
TGTGCCAGCAGCTTAGTTTCCCTAGCGGGGGGCCAAGAGACCCAGTACTTC
>TRBJ1-4|many|TRBV12-3/TRBV12-4|.
CASSLSRHNEKLFF
TGTGCCAGCAGTTTGTCCAGACATAATGAAAAACTGTTTTTT
>TRBJ1-3|few|TRBV14|.
CASSPGRNSGNTIYF
TGTGCCAGCAGCCCAGGACGGAACTCTGGAAACACCATATATTTT
>TRBJ2-2|.|TRBV11-2|TRBD2
CASSFLAEGELFF
TGTGCCAGCAGCTTCCTAGCGGAGGGGGAGCTGTTTTTT
>TRBJ2-7|few|TRBV7-9|TRBD1
CASSLIGTGTYEQYF
TGTGCCAGCAGCCTAATCGGGACAGGGACCTACGAGCAGTACTTC
>TRBJ2-5|few|TRBV20-1|TRBD2
CSARGLAGRQETQYF
TGCAGTGCTAGGGGACTAGCGGGGCGCCAAGAGACCCAGTACTTC
>TRBJ2-1|.|TRBV29-1|.
CSVLGSGSYNEQFF
TGCAGCGTATTGGGGAGCGGCTCCTACAATGAGCAGTTCTTC
>TRBJ2-7|.|TRBV29-1|TRBD1
CSVGGRGTGAYEQYF
TGCAGCGTTGGGGGCCGGGGGACAGGCGCCTACGAGCAGTACTTC
>TRBJ2-1|.|TRBV6-2/TRBV6-3|TRBD2
CASGTSGGSNEQFF
TGTGCCAGCGGGACTAGCGGGGGTAGTAATGAGCAGTTCTTC
>TRBJ2-1|few|TRBV6-2/TRBV6-3|.
CASKLIQEFREQFF
TGTGCCAGCAAGCTGATACAGGAGTTCAGGGAGCAGTTCTTC
>TRBJ2-1|.|TRBV29-1|TRBD2
CSARGTSGSDEQFF
TGCAGCGCACGCGGGACTAGCGGGAGCGATGAGCAGTTCTTC
>TRBJ2-7|.|TRBV7-8|.
CASSPPIKWVGQYF
TGTGCCAGCAGCCCCCCCATTAAGTGGGTGGGGCAGTACTTC